This TCR beta chain was sequenced during a study of blood T cell repertoires in COVID-19. About the research overall: PBMCs, B-cell-depleted T cells, or T cells were the source of the cDNA or gDNA that made up the material.

In the authors' methods: It was from reference gene primer amplification that nucleated cell counts were estimated. Profiling relied on immunoSEQ multiplex PCR, and the TCRdb table lists in-frame clones only, not all of them. That table supplies the V and J calls and clone size; D and trimming were determined from the DNA. Of 45,000 to 65,000 clones listed, about 88% are singletons. The source is a human donor in a cohort sampled during active COVID-19. The sample comprised peripheral blood.

The CDR3 sequence: CASSLAQLGNTIYF. CDR3 nucleotides: TGTGCCAGCAGCTTGGCACAGCTTGGAAACACCATATATTTT. This chain links TRBV13 with TRBJ1-3; no definite D call. The CDR3 totals 14 residues. Trimming cost V 3 bases and J 3 bases, with 9 bases left between them. Germline V gene sequence: CDR1 PRHDT, CDR2 FYEKMQ (reference sequence).